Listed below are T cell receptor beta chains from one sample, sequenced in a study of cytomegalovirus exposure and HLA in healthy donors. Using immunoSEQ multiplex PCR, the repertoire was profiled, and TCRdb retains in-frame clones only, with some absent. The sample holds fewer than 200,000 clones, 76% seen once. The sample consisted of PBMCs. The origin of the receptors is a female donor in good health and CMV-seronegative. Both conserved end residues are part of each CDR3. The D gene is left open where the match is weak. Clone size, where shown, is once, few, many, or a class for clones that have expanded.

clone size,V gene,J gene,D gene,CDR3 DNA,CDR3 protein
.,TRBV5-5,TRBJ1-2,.,TGTGCCAGCAGCCCACACTTAACAGAAAACTATGGCTACACCTTC,CASSPHLTENYGYTF
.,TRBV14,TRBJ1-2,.,TGTGCCAGCAGCCAAGATTTGGCCTATGGCTACACCTTC,CASSQDLAYGYTF
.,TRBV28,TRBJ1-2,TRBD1,TGTGCCAGCAGTGGGACAGGGTATTATGGCTACACCTTC,CASSGTGYYGYTF
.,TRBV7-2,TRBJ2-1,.,TGTGCCAGCAGCTTCTCCTCAGGGTACGAGCAGTTCTTC,CASSFSSGYEQFF
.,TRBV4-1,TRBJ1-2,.,TGCGCCAGCAGCCAAGTGGGGCGCAGGGTAGAAGGCTACACCTTC,CASSQVGRRVEGYTF
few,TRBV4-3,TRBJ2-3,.,TGCGCCAGCAGCCAAGCCGGCACAGATACGCAGTATTTT,CASSQAGTDTQYF
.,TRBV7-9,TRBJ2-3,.,TGTGCCAGCAGCAGCGGACGGCCGGCCACAGATACGCAGTATTTT,CASSSGRPATDTQYF
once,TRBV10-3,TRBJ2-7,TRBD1,TGTGCCACCACCTTCGACAGGGGCGAGCAGTACTTC,CATTFDRGEQYF
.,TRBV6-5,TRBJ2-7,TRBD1,TGTGCCAGCAGTTACTGGACAGGCTACGAGCAGTACTTC,CASSYWTGYEQYF
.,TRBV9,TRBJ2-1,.,TGTGCCAGCAGCGTAGTCGGGAGCGCTTACAATGAGCAGTTCTTC,CASSVVGSAYNEQFF
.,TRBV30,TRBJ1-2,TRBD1,TGTGCCTGGACTTGGACAGGGGCTGGCTACACCTTC,CAWTWTGAGYTF
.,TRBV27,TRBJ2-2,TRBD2,TGTGCCAGCAGTCGGACTAGCGGGAGGACGAACACCGGGGAGCTGTTTTTT,CASSRTSGRTNTGELFF
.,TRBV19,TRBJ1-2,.,TGTCGGGGTTCCGTCTATGGCTACACCTTC,CRGSVYGYTF
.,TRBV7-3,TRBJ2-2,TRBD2,TGTGCCAGCAGCTTTCGGGGACTAGCGGGACACCTTACGGGGACCGGGGAGCTGTTTTTT,CASSFRGLAGHLTGTGELFF
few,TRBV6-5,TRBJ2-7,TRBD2,TGTGCCAGCAGTTACTCGACGGTTACGGGGGGCTACGAGCAGTACTTC,CASSYSTVTGGYEQYF
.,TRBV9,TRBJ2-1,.,TGTGCCAGCAGCGGGCAAGCGGGCTCCTACAATGAGCAGTTCTTC,CASSGQAGSYNEQFF
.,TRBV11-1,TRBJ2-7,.,TGTGCCAGCAGCTTAACGGGAACAGGGCGAGGCGAGCAGTACTTC,CASSLTGTGRGEQYF
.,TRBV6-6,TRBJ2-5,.,TGTGCCAGCGGCTCGGGGGAAAAGACCCAGTACTTC,CASGSGEKTQYF
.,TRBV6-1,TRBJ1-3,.,TGTGCCAGCAGTGAAGCCTCCGGCGCTAGCTCTGGAAACACCATATATTTT,CASSEASGASSGNTIYF
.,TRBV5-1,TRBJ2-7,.,TGCGCCAGTTCACAAGGGAGCTCCTACGAGCAGTACTTC,CASSQGSSYEQYF
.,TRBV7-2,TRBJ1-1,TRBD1,TGTGCCAGCAGCTCGGGGACAGGGGCTTCGAACACTGAAGCTTTCTTT,CASSSGTGASNTEAFF
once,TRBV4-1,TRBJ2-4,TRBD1,TGCGCCAGCAGCTCACAGGGGATTCAGTACTTC,CASSSQGIQYF
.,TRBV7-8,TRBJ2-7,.,TGTGCCAGCAGCTTATTAAACAGAGAGTACGAGCAGTACTTC,CASSLLNREYEQYF
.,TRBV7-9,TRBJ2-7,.,TGTGCCAGCACCTTAAATCAGTACGAGCAGTACTTC,CASTLNQYEQYF
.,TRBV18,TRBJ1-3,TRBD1,TGTGCCAGCTCACCTCAGGGGGCTGGAAACACCATATATTTT,CASSPQGAGNTIYF
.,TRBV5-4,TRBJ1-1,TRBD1,TGTGCCAGCAGCTTGAGTAAGGGGGCTGGCACTGAAGCTTTCTTT,CASSLSKGAGTEAFF
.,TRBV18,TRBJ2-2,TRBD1,TGTGCCAGCTCACCTCTGGGGACAGGGGGCACCGGGGAGCTGTTTTTT,CASSPLGTGGTGELFF
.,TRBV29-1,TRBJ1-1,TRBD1,TGCAGCGCTGACAGGGCGGGGACTGAAGCTTTCTTT,CSADRAGTEAFF
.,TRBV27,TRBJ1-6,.,TGTGCCAGCAGCCCCGCCGGCGGGAGGTGGGGGGCTAATTCACCCCTCCACTTT,CASSPAGGRWGANSPLHF
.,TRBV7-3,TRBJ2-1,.,TGTGCCAGCAGCTTCTCGGCGGGTGTCCACAATGAGCAGTTCTTC,CASSFSAGVHNEQFF
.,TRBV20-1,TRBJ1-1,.,TGCAGTGCCCAAAGAGAAACTGAAGCTTTCTTT,CSAQRETEAFF
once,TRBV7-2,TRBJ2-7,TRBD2,TGTGCCAGCAGCCGCTCCCTAGCGGCCTCCTACGAGCAGTACTTC,CASSRSLAASYEQYF
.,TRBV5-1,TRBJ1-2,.,TGCGCCAGCAGCTCGACGGGGGGTACCTATGGCTACACCTTC,CASSSTGGTYGYTF
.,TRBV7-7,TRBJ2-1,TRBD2,TGTGCCAGCTCAAGGACTAGCGGGAGCGACAATGAGCAGTTCTTC,CASSRTSGSDNEQFF
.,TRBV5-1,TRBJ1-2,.,TGCGCCAGCAGCTTGCCGGGGGACCATCATGGCTACACCTTC,CASSLPGDHHGYTF
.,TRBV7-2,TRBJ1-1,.,TGTGCCAGCAGCTCGTCAGGACACTCTAGGACTGAAGCTTTCTTT,CASSSSGHSRTEAFF
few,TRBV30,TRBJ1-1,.,TGTGCCTGGAGTGTACGGGGGGGGGAAGCTTTCTTT,CAWSVRGGEAFF
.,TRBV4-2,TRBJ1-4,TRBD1,TGTGCCAGCAGCCAAGGGCAGGGGGCGCCTGAAAAACTGTTTTTT,CASSQGQGAPEKLFF
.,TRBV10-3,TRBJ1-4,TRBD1,TGTGCCATCAGGAGGGGGCAGGGCAATGAAAAACTGTTTTTT,CAIRRGQGNEKLFF
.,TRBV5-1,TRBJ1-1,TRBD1,TGCGCCAGCAGCTCGACAGGGGGGAGTACTGAAGCTTTCTTT,CASSSTGGSTEAFF
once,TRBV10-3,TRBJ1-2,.,TGTGCCATCAGGGGGGGAGAGGACTACACCTTC,CAIRGGEDYTF
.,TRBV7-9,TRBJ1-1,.,TGTGCCAGCAGCTTAGGCCTCAGGGGTAGCACTGAAGCTTTCTTT,CASSLGLRGSTEAFF